Shown below are 8 T cell receptor beta chains from a single sample sequenced in a study of regulatory T cells in long-lasting Graves disease. Arm-PCR of CDR3 regions and iRepertoire HTBI primers were used to build TCR beta libraries. TCRdb re-called the multiplex PCR reads through MiXCR, storing one row per CDR3 protein. The sample consists of a few hundred thousand distinct CDR3 sequences, over 15% of them appearing once. Stated time point: newly diagnosed GD, antithyroid drugs for less than 3 months. The TCR library was made from RNA extracted from PBMCs. These sequences were also reported in another study, on T cells in Graves' hyperthyroidism and ophthalmopathy.

The specimen comprised peripheral blood mononuclear cells (PBMCs), sampled at new diagnosis, from a patient treated with antithyroid drugs. These receptors originate from a man aged 40-55 years with Graves disease.

This clonotype was recorded many times. The chain recombines TRBV3-1 with TRBJ2-7; maybe TRBD1 (6 bases). The germline V and J ends were trimmed by 2 bases and 4 bases, with 12 bases remaining between them. The CDR3 is 14 amino acids. CDR1 and CDR2 (germline): LGHDT, YNNKEL (reference sequence). CDR3 residues: CASSQMPRGYEQYF. CDR3 DNA sequence: TGTGCCAGCAGCCAAATGCCCAGGGGTTACGAGCAGTACTTC.

The chain employs TRBV3-1 and TRBJ1-3; 9 nucleotides align to TRBD1. V dropped 1 base and J dropped 8; count of bases not matched to a gene: 6. The CDR3 has 15 residues. Germline CDR1 reads LGHDT; CDR2 reads YNNKEL (reference sequence). CDR3 protein: CASSQVGQGTDTIYF. In DNA form, the CDR3 reads TGTGCCAGCAGCCAAGTCGGACAGGGGACAGACACCATATATTTT. The full variable domain, rest sourced from reference TRBV3-1 and TRBJ1-3, is DTAVSQTPKYLVTQMGNDKSIKCEQNLGHDTMYWYKQDSKKFLKIMFSYNNKELIINETVPNRFSPKSPDKAHLNLHINSLELGDSAVYFCASSQVGQGTDTIYFGEGSWLTVV.

The chain has TRBV28 and TRBJ2-2; D is possibly TRBD2 (7 bases). Germline-derived CDR1 and CDR2 are MDHEN and SYDVKM. The CDR3 is made up of 15 amino acids. The germline V and J ends were trimmed by 7 bases and 2 bases, with 14 bases remaining between them. CDR3 loop: CASIPGGTNTGELFF. DNA for the CDR3: TGTGCCAGCATACCCGGGGGGACAAACACCGGGGAGCTGTTTTTT.

This clonotype has ten or more counts. The V gene is TRBV18, the J gene TRBJ2-2, with D perhaps TRBD2 (5 bases). Germline CDR1 KGHSH, CDR2 LQKENI. The CDR3 spans 16 residues. V lost 4 bases to trimming and J lost 2 bases, with 14 bases between them. CDR3 bases: TGTGCCAGCTCACTTCCAGGAGGCGTTAACACCGGGGAGCTGTTTTTT. It specifies CASSLPGGVNTGELFF.

This clonotype showed up many times. The junction and the germline gene differ at one end; a read error may be behind it. This rearrangement joins TRBV20-1 to TRBJ1-5; tentative D call: TRBD1 (5 bases). Germline lookup yields CDR1 DFQATT and CDR2 SNEGSKA (reference sequence). The CDR3 extends over 12 amino acids. The CDR3 DNA is TGCAGTGCTAGAGTGTTCGGGGGGGAAAGGTATTTT. This codes for CSARVFGGERYF.

This clonotype has just a few counts. The rearrangement links TRBV28 to TRBJ2-7, with TRBD1 identical over 12 bases. Germline-derived CDR1 and CDR2 are MDHEN and SYDVKM. V was clipped by 10 bases and J by 6 bases; unmatched bases: 10. This CDR3 is 14 amino acids long. The CDR3 region has the DNA TGTGCCATTACACCGGGACAGGGGGCGGTCGAGCAGTACTTC. Translating it yields CAITPGQGAVEQYF.

V usage is TRBV6-1 and J usage is TRBJ1-5; tentatively, D is TRBD1 (5 bases). The CDR3 is 16 amino acids. CDR1 is MNHNS and CDR2 is SASEGT in the germline V gene. Trimming stripped 5 bases from V and 4 bases from J, with 18 bases between. For the CDR3, the DNA is TGTGCCAGCAGTCTCAGGGTCCAAAAACGGAATCAGCCCCAGCATTTT. This gives the protein CASSLRVQKRNQPQHF.

For this clonotype: This may come from a read error, since a much larger clone is one base off. The chain uses TRBV28 and TRBJ1-5; 8 bases are shared with TRBD1. The CDR3 runs 16 residues. With 6 bases clipped from V and 2 bases from J, the junction kept 9 bases outside the gene matches. Germline assignment: CDR1 MDHEN and CDR2 SYDVKM. CDR3 loop: CASRTRTGMGNQPQHF. CDR3 nucleotides: TGTGCCAGCAGAACCAGGACAGGGATGGGCAATCAGCCCCAGCATTTT.